A single T cell receptor (beta chain) is shown here with its context. Antigen specificity is unknown. The entry originates in a study of Ad26.COV2.S vaccination and SARS-CoV-2 variants. Study results and limitations: Among vaccine recipients, spike-specific TCR breadth exceeded that of placebo recipients.

Treatment in this sample: roughly 19 received Ad26.COV2.S at low or high dose, single or two shots; 5 received placebo; per-sample allocation not given. After the first vaccine or placebo injection, samples were drawn on day 63. Whoever gave the sample was an adult aged 18-55 years in Boston. The table came from immunoSEQ multiplex PCR; TCRdb's copy has only in-frame clones and leaves some out. The sample holds around 400,000 clones, 89% seen once. Trimming took 3 bases from V and 5 from J, leaving 3 bases between them. Per germline, CDR1 GTSNPN and CDR2 SVGIG (reference sequence). There are 10 residues in the CDR3.

The chain couples TRBV30 to TRBJ2-3; unclear D gene. This sequence was found in a person between 18 and 65 years old who received the Ad26.COV2.S COVID-19 vaccine or a placebo. The material sequenced was peripheral blood, taken in a trial of Ad26.COV2.S vaccine versus placebo. This CDR3 reads CAWRKDTQYF. CDR3 sequence (DNA): TGTGCCTGGAGGAAAGATACGCAGTATTTT.